This TCR beta chain was sequenced in a study of T-cell reconstitution after alpha-beta-depleted transplantation in children. This clonotype was picked up many times. V was pared by 4 bases and J by 6 bases, with 16 bases between. Germline loops: CDR1 MDHEN, CDR2 SYDVKM. The CDR3 extends over 16 amino acids. Preparation of the TCRbeta library was carried out with unique molecular identifiers. TCRdb used MiXCR to reprocess the PCR reads, holding one entry per CDR3 protein. The sample has around 500,000 distinct CDR3 sequences, roughly an eighth seen once. The rearrangement uses TRBV28 and TRBJ1-6; D may be TRBD1 (5 bases). Sequenced material: PBMCs from the stem cell graft donor, taken from the stem cell graft. This sequence originates from a human donor who donated a stem cell graft to a child with combined immunodeficiency. CDR3 region: CASSYLGLRGNSPLHF. The DNA for the CDR3 is TGTGCCAGCAGTTACTTGGGCCTGAGGGGTAATTCACCCCTCCACTTT.